This is a list of T cell receptor beta chains from one sample in a study of T cell repertoires in cytomegalovirus infection. TCRdb independently ran MiXCR on the reads; one entry per CDR3 protein. The sample shows roughly 350,000 distinct CDR3 sequences, about 34% of them seen only once. Antigens of these TCRs are unknown. The sample here was cultured PBMCs, taken from culture after CMV antigen stimulation. The origin of the receptors is a human donor in good health (CMV status not recorded). Some clones in this sample may be carry-over from other donors' samples. CDR3s include the opening cysteine and the closing phenylalanine or tryptophan. A D gene is named only where the DNA matches it firmly. Not all rows give a size; the values are once, few, many and, for expanded clones, a class.

v_gene,j_gene,abundance,d_gene,CDR3nt,CDR3aa
TRBV6-1,TRBJ1-5,-,TRBD1,TGTGCCAGCAGGTCGGACAGGAATAGCAATCAGCCCCAGCATTTT,CASRSDRNSNQPQHF
TRBV27,TRBJ1-1,-,-,TGTGCCAGCAGTTTATCACGGAGGGGGAACACTGAAGCTTTCTTT,CASSLSRRGNTEAFF
TRBV7-9,TRBJ2-7,-,-,TGTGCCAGCAGCTTCCGCGCGGGGGAGCAGTACTTC,CASSFRAGEQYF
TRBV30,TRBJ1-1,once,TRBD1,TGTGCCTGGCGGGACAGGTGGGGCGTCACTGAAGCTTTCTTT,CAWRDRWGVTEAFF
TRBV7-2,TRBJ1-1,many,-,TGTGCCAGCAGCTTACAGTTAGGGACAAGCACTGAAGCTTTCTTT,CASSLQLGTSTEAFF
TRBV10-1,TRBJ1-5,-,-,TGCGCCAAGGACAGTAATCAGCCCCAGCATTTT,CAKDSNQPQHF
TRBV14,TRBJ1-2,-,-,TGTGCCAGCAGCCAAGCGGGGGGTGGCTACACCTTC,CASSQAGGGYTF
TRBV10-3,TRBJ1-2,-,-,TGTGCCATCAGTGAGGGGGATCTTTCCTATGGCTACACCTTC,CAISEGDLSYGYTF
TRBV7-2,TRBJ1-4,-,-,TGTGCCAGCAGCTCACACCCCCGGGGAAATGAAAAACTGTTTTTT,CASSSHPRGNEKLFF
TRBV4-3,TRBJ2-3,few,-,TGCGCCAGCAGCCAAGCCTGGAGCACAGATACGCAGTATTTT,CASSQAWSTDTQYF
TRBV20-1,TRBJ2-7,-,TRBD2,TGCAGTGCTAGAGGAAGGGGTAGCGGGAGCTCCTACGAGCAGTACTTC,CSARGRGSGSSYEQYF
TRBV20-1,TRBJ1-4,-,-,TGCAGTGCTAGAGATCTCAGGGAAACTAATGAAAAACTGTTTTTT,CSARDLRETNEKLFF
TRBV15,TRBJ2-3,few,-,TGTGCCACCAGCCGATTAGGGGAGGATACGCAGTATTTT,CATSRLGEDTQYF
TRBV11-3,TRBJ2-5,many,-,TGTGCCAGCAGCTTAGACGGACAAAATACACAAGAGACCCAGTACTTC,CASSLDGQNTQETQYF
TRBV28,TRBJ2-3,-,TRBD2,TGTGCCAGCAGGGGGACTAGCGGGGCAGATACGCAGTATTTT,CASRGTSGADTQYF
TRBV19,TRBJ2-3,-,TRBD2,TGTGCCAGTAGTAGTAATGAAGCGGGAGTAGATACGCAGTATTTT,CASSSNEAGVDTQYF
TRBV4-1,TRBJ2-5,few,TRBD2,TGCGCCAGCAGCCCCTCGCCGGGAGGGGTAGAGACCCAGTACTTC,CASSPSPGGVETQYF
TRBV7-6,TRBJ2-2,-,-,TGTGCCAGCAGCACCCGAGCGGGTACGAACACCGGGGAGCTGTTTTTT,CASSTRAGTNTGELFF
TRBV9,TRBJ2-1,few,-,TGTGCCAGCAGTGCCGCCGGGACAACCTACAATGAGCAGTTCTTC,CASSAAGTTYNEQFF
TRBV4-1,TRBJ1-4,once,-,TGCGCCAGCAGCCAAGATATGGGGGAGGCTAATGAAAAACTGTTTTTT,CASSQDMGEANEKLFF
TRBV7-9,TRBJ2-1,-,TRBD2,TGTGCCAGCAGCTTAGACCTAGCGGTTAACAATGAGCAGTTCTTC,CASSLDLAVNNEQFF
TRBV6-1,TRBJ2-3,-,TRBD2,TGTGCCAGCAGCCCATCGGGACTAGATTCCTTTTATACGCAGTATTTT,CASSPSGLDSFYTQYF
TRBV4-1,TRBJ1-1,-,-,TGCGCCAGCAGCCTTCAAGGAGAACGCCGACCCGAGGGGAGTCCGGCTTTCTTT,CASSLQGERRPEGSPAFF
TRBV7-9,TRBJ2-1,-,TRBD2,TGTGCCAGCAGCCCTCCTCCTAGCGGGAGAACCAATGAGCAGTTCTTC,CASSPPPSGRTNEQFF
TRBV5-1,TRBJ2-3,many,-,TGTGCCAGCAGCTTAGACTACACAGATACGCAGTATTTT,CASSLDYTDTQYF